The TCR beta chain under discussion was sequenced for a study of T cell repertoires in cytomegalovirus infection. Study-wide context: It can be stated that public TCR beta signatures indicated CMV infection as well as a matching HLA type. General study results and limits: The ex vivo response showed dominance by HLA-C-restricted CMV-specific TCR beta clonotypes. Cumulative frequency of public TCR beta families picked out carriers of CMV plus the relevant HLA.

TCRdb fed the reads into MiXCR, producing one record per CDR3 protein. The sample records some 220,000 distinct CDR3 sequences, 9% to 15% being singletons. This clonotype was detected a few times. Its antigen is not known. The V gene's germline CDR1 is DFQATT and CDR2 SNEGSKA (reference sequence). The CDR3 loop spans 17 amino acids. Trimming stripped 3 bases from V and 1 base from J, with 20 bases between. Sequences were obtained from PBMCs. This rearrangement joins TRBV20-1 to TRBJ2-3; unclear D gene. The sequence was collected from a human donor in good health (CMV status not recorded). Some clones in this sample may be carry-over from other donors' samples. As DNA, the CDR3 is TGCAGTGCTAGTCCCGTGAGCTCCTTAGGTCGCACAGATACGCAGTATTTT. Its translation: CSASPVSSLGRTDTQYF.